The 21 T cell receptor beta chains below all came from one sample that was sequenced in a study of blood T cell repertoires in COVID-19. Clones were sequenced by immunoSEQ multiplex PCR, and TCRdb holds only the in-frame ones, with some missing. The sample yields about 320,000 clones, just over 85% seen once. Material for sequencing was PBMCs or T cells enriched from blood (not recorded which). The source of these receptors is a woman aged 18 to 35 who had recovered from COVID-19.

The chain carries TRBV28 and TRBJ2-7; D gene uncertain. Germline loops: CDR1 MDHEN, CDR2 SYDVKM. Trimming left V 5 bases short and J 2 bases short, with 4 bases between. The CDR3 is 11 amino acids. CDR3 bases: TGTGCCAGCAGTCCCGCCTACGAGCAGTACTTC. It encodes CASSPAYEQYF. Drawing the rest from reference TRBV28 and TRBJ2-7, the complete variable domain is DVKVTQSSRYLVKRTGEKVFLECVQDMDHENMFWYRQDPGLGLRLIYFSYDVKMKEKGDIPEGYSVSREKKERFSLILESASTNQTSMYLCASSPAYEQYFGPGTRLTVT.

This clone was counted a few times. The chain combines TRBV7-8 with TRBJ1-4; 10 bases align to TRBD1. Germline V lookup: CDR1 SGHVS, CDR2 FQNEAQ. V lost 5 bases to trimming and J lost 4 bases; unmatched junction nucleotides: 7. CDR3 length: 16 residues. DNA of the CDR3: TGTGCCAGCAGCGAACGTCGGACAGGGGGTAATGAAAAACTGTTTTTT. It encodes CASSERRTGGNEKLFF.

As regards this clone: The same CDR3 can be traced to other DNA sequences in this sample. Written as DNA, the CDR3 is TGTGCCAGCTCACCCCAGGGGGCAGGGGCCAACGTCCTGACTTTC. Translating gives CASSPQGAGANVLTF. V gene TRBV18 combines with J gene TRBJ2-6, with TRBD1 identical over 8 bases. CDR1 is KGHSH, CDR2 LQKENI, per germline. The CDR3 is 15 residues long. V was pared by 3 bases and J by 4 bases, with 2 bases of the junction left unmatched.

This clone was seen only a few times. The chain couples TRBV5-1 to TRBJ2-7; TRBD2 matches at 7 bases. The V gene end was trimmed by 6 bases and the J gene end by 6 bases; junction bases not matched to a gene: 12. The CDR3 length is 14 residues. CDR1 and CDR2 from the germline V gene are SGHRS and YFSETQ. For the CDR3, the DNA is TGCGCCAGCACTGCGGGAGAACTCGCCCTCGAGCAGTACTTC. Translation gives CASTAGELALEQYF. Complete variable domain (other parts from reference TRBV5-1 and TRBJ2-7): KAGVTQTPRYLIKTRGQQVTLSCSPISGHRSVSWYQQTPGQGLQFLFEYFSETQRNKGNFPGRFSGRQFSNSRSEMNVSTLELGDSALYLCASTAGELALEQYFGPGTRLTVT.

V is TRBV27 and J is TRBJ2-5, with TRBD2 matching 9 bases. This CDR3 contains 15 residues. CDR1 and CDR2 from the germline V gene are MNHEY and SMNVEV (reference sequence). Trimming at V came to 6 bases and at J to 1 base, leaving 6 bases not matched to a gene. CDR3 in amino acids: CASSLRGGAQETQYF. CDR3 in DNA: TGTGCCAGCAGCCTGCGGGGGGGGGCCCAAGAGACCCAGTACTTC.

The rearrangement uses TRBV6-1 and TRBJ1-1; D uncertain. The CDR3 is made up of 13 amino acids. With 3 bases removed from V and 1 base from J, the gap between germline ends came to 6 bases. Germline CDR1 reads MNHNS; CDR2 reads SASEGT. The CDR3 here is CASSDTENTEAFF. The CDR3 DNA reads as TGTGCCAGCAGTGACACAGAGAACACTGAAGCTTTCTTT.

The V gene is TRBV6-1, the J gene TRBJ2-7; 8 nucleotides line up with TRBD1. The CDR3 consists of 16 residues. Unmatched junction bases numbered 7, after V lost 2 bases and J lost 1 base. Germline CDR1 reads MNHNS; CDR2 reads SASEGT. This CDR3 is CASSERSTGVSYEQYF. DNA for the CDR3: TGTGCCAGCAGTGAACGGTCGACAGGGGTATCCTACGAGCAGTACTTC.

The chain uses TRBV9 and TRBJ2-7, with D perhaps matching TRBD2 (6 bases). Looked up from germline, CDR1 is SGDLS and CDR2 is YYNGEE. The CDR3 loop spans 12 amino acids. The ends were cut back, 2 bases at V and 5 bases at J, with 8 bases in the middle. The CDR3 loop is CASSVGGHEQYF. The CDR3 DNA follows: TGTGCCAGCAGCGTGGGGGGTCACGAGCAGTACTTC.

The chain couples TRBV4-1 to TRBJ2-3; 8 bases align to TRBD2. The germline V gene has CDR1 MGHRA and CDR2 YSYEKL. This CDR3 has 17 residues. Germline trimming cut 3 bases from V and 0 bases from J; bases unmatched to any gene: 8. The CDR3 is CASSHGRGVSSTDTQYF. Here the CDR3 DNA reads TGCGCCAGCAGCCACGGGAGGGGCGTCTCTAGCACAGATACGCAGTATTTT.

This rearrangement joins TRBV18 to TRBJ1-6, with D possibly matching TRBD1 (5 bases). The length of the CDR3 is 16 residues. V was cut by 1 base and J by 9 bases, with 16 bases left in between. CDR1 is KGHSH, CDR2 LQKENI, per germline. CDR3 nucleotides: TGTGCCAGCTCACCACGAGCCTCGACAGTGGGTTCACCCCTCCACTTT. This sequence encodes CASSPRASTVGSPLHF.

This clone was observed a single time. This chain connects TRBV5-1 to TRBJ1-1, with 11 positions matching TRBD1. CDR3 length: 17 amino acids. With 3 bases clipped from V and 8 bases from J, the junction kept 15 bases outside the gene matches. CDR1 and CDR2 from the germline V gene are SGHRS and YFSETQ. CDR3 residues: CASSSQGQGGARGEAFF. DNA of the CDR3: TGCGCCAGCAGCTCCCAGGGACAGGGGGGCGCCCGAGGGGAAGCTTTCTTT.

The table lists this clone with a few counts. V gene TRBV6-1 combines with J gene TRBJ2-1; 7 bases agree with TRBD1. The J segment lost 6 bases and the V segment lost 3 bases, leaving 8 bases of the junction unmatched. The CDR3 length is 15 residues. Germline CDR1 and CDR2: MNHNS and SASEGT. CDR3 protein: CASSESGQEINEQFF. The CDR3 bases are TGTGCCAGCAGTGAGAGCGGACAGGAGATCAATGAGCAGTTCTTC.

The chain combines TRBV28 with TRBJ1-4; 11 bases line up with TRBD1. The CDR3 sequence is 17 residues long. V was pared by 3 bases and J by 10 bases, with 13 bases of the junction left unmatched. Germline assignment: CDR1 MDHEN and CDR2 SYDVKM. CDR3 loop: CASSFGGPGTGGLKLFF. As DNA, the CDR3 is TGTGCCAGCAGTTTTGGCGGACCCGGGACAGGGGGTTTAAAACTGTTTTTT.

The genes are TRBV2 and TRBJ1-1; no definite D call. V shed 5 bases and J shed 5 bases, with 15 bases lying between them. This CDR3 comprises 14 residues. CDR1 and CDR2 from the germline V gene are SNHLY and FYNNEI. The CDR3 sequence: CASSPLQADTEAFF. Written as DNA, the CDR3 is TGTGCCAGCAGTCCCTTACAAGCGGATACTGAAGCTTTCTTT.

This chain links TRBV6-5 with TRBJ1-2; D is possibly TRBD1 (6 bases). The length of the CDR3 is 15 residues. The germline gives CDR1 MNHEY, CDR2 SVGAGI. Trimming took off 6 bases at V and 3 bases at J, with 17 bases between the two ends. The chain's CDR3 is CASRKYRTDDYGYTF. CDR3 DNA sequence: TGTGCCAGCAGAAAATATCGGACAGATGACTATGGCTACACCTTC.

The gene calls are TRBV4-2 and TRBJ2-3, with 7 positions matching TRBD1. The CDR3 spans 17 residues. The V gene end was trimmed by 4 bases and the J gene end by 2 bases; junction bases not matched to a gene: 12. Looked up from germline, CDR1 is LGHNA and CDR2 is YNFKEQ. The CDR3 region is CASSLNLRDRYTDTQYF. CDR3 in DNA: TGTGCCAGCAGCCTCAATCTTCGGGACAGATACACAGATACGCAGTATTTT.

The genes are TRBV7-3 and TRBJ2-3; perhaps TRBD1 as D (6 bases). Germline assignment: CDR1 SGHTA and CDR2 FQGTGA. V gave up 5 bases and J gave up 3 bases, with 9 bases separating them. The CDR3 length is 13 residues. The CDR3 sequence: CASSTQGTDTQYF. The CDR3 coding sequence is TGTGCCAGCAGCACCCAGGGGACAGATACGCAGTATTTT.

The chain joins TRBV10-3 to TRBJ1-3; D might be TRBD1 (5 bases). Trimming shortened V by 3 bases and J by 0 bases, and 12 bases separated the two germline ends. In germline, CDR1 is ENHRY, CDR2 SYGVKD. The CDR3 is 16 amino acids. CDR3 in DNA: TGTGCCATCAGTGACTTAGTGGACAACTCTGGAAACACCATATATTTT. It translates to CAISDLVDNSGNTIYF.

This chain connects TRBV9 to TRBJ2-7; 7 nucleotides agree with TRBD2. The germline V gene has CDR1 SGDLS and CDR2 YYNGEE. The CDR3 length is 15 residues. J was trimmed by 6 bases and V by 0 bases; bases with no gene match: 9. The CDR3: CASSVGEGRRSEQYF. CDR3 in DNA: TGTGCCAGCAGCGTAGGGGAGGGGCGTCGAAGCGAGCAGTACTTC.

The rearrangement uses TRBV28 and TRBJ1-1; D is possibly TRBD1 (5 bases). The CDR3 has 15 residues. The germline gives CDR1 MDHEN, CDR2 SYDVKM. V shed 4 bases and J shed 3 bases, with 15 bases lying between them. This CDR3 is CASSSSGTGDTEAFF. In nucleotides, the CDR3 is TGTGCCAGCAGTTCCTCAGGGACGGGGGACACTGAAGCTTTCTTT.

The J gene is TRBJ1-4, the V gene TRBV5-1; 8 nucleotides line up with TRBD1. The CDR3 runs 14 residues. The germline V gene has CDR1 SGHRS and CDR2 YFSETQ. V was clipped by 3 bases and J by 8 bases; unmatched bases: 6. The CDR3 protein is CASSYGQGGEKLFF. The CDR3 nucleotides are TGCGCCAGCAGCTATGGACAGGGCGGGGAAAAACTGTTTTTT.